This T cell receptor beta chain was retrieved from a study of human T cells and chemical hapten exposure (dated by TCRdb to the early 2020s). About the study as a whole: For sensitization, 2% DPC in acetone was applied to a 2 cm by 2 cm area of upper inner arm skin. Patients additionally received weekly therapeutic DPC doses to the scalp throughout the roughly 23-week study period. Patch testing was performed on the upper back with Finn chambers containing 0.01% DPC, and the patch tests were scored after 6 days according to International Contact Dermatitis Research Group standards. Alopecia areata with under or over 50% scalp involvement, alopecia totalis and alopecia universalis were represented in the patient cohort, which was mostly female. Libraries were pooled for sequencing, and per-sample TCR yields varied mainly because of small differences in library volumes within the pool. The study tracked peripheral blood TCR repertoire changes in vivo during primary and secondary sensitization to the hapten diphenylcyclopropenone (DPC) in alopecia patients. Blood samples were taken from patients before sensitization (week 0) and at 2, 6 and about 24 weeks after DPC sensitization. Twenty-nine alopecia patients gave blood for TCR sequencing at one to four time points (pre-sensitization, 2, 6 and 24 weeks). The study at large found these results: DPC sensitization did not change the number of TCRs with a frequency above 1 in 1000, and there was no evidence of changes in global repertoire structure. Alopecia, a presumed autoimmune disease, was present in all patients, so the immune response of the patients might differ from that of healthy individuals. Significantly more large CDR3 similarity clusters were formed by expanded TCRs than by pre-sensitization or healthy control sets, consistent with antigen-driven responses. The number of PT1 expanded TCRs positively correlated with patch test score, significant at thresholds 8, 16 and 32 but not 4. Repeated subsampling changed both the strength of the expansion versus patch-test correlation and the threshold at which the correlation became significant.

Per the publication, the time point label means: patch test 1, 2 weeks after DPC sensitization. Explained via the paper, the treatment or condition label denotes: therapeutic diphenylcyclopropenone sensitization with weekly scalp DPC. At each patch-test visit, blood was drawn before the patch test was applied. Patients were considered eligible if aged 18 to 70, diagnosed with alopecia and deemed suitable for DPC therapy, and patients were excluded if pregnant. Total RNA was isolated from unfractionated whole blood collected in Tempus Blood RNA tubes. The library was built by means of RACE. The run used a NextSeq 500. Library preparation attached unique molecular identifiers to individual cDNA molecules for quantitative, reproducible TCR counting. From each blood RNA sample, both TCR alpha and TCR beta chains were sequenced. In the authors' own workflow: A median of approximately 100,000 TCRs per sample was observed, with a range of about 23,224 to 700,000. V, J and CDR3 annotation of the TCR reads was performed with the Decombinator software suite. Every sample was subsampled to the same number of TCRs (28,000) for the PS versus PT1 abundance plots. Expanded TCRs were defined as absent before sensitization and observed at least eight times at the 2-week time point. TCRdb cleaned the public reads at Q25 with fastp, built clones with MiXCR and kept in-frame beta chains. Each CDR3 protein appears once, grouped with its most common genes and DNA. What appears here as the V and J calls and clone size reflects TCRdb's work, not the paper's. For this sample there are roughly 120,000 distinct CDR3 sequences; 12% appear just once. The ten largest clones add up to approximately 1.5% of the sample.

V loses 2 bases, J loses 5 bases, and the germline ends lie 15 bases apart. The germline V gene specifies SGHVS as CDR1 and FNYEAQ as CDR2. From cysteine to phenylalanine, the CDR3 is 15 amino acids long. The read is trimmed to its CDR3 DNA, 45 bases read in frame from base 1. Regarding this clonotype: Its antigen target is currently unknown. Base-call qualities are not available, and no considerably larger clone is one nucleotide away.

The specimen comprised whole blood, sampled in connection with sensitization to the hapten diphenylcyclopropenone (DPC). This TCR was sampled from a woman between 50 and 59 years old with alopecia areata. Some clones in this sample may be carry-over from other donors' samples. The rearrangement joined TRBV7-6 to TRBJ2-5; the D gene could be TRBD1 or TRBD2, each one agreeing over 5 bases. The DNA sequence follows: TGTGCCAGCAGCTTAAGTAGAGGGGCGATGGAGACCCAGTACTTC. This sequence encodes CASSLSRGAMETQYF.